Below are 10 T cell receptor beta chains sequenced from a single sample in a study of T cell responses to AZD1222 COVID-19 vaccine. Data came from immunoSEQ multiplex PCR; TCRdb stores just in-frame clones and leaves some out. The data show 120,000 or so clones, 85% to 95% seen once. The starting material was peripheral blood, obtained 28 days after the second AZD1222 dose. The receptors stem from an adult who received the AZD1222 COVID-19 vaccine.

V gene TRBV3-1 (or the pseudogene TRBV3-2) combines with J gene TRBJ2-7; possibly TRBD1 for D (5 bases). The CDR3 is made up of 12 amino acids. V shed 6 bases and J shed 3 bases, with 9 bases lying between them. CDR1 and CDR2 (germline): LGHDT, YNNKEL (reference sequence). CDR3 loop: CASRDRNYEQYF. CDR3 sequence (DNA): TGTGCCAGCAGAGACAGAAACTACGAGCAGTACTTC.

The rearrangement joins TRBV5-5 to TRBJ1-1; tentative D call: TRBD1 (5 bases). CDR3 length: 15 amino acids. The germline CDR1 and CDR2 sequences are SGHKS and YYEKEE (reference sequence). V dropped 3 bases and J dropped 5 bases, with 17 bases sitting between them. CDR3 DNA sequence: TGTGCCAGCAGCTGGGCGGTGGGGGGTATGACTGAAGCTTTCTTT. Translated, it gives CASSWAVGGMTEAFF.

This chain joins TRBV28 and TRBJ1-4, with D perhaps matching TRBD1 (5 bases). The germline gives CDR1 MDHEN, CDR2 SYDVKM. V shed 9 bases and J shed 5 bases, with 7 bases lying between them. There are 11 residues in the CDR3. The CDR3 loop reads CASTGNEKLFF. The CDR3 DNA sequence: TGTGCCAGTACAGGAAATGAAAAACTGTTTTTT.

This chain connects TRBV6-2 or TRBV6-3 to TRBJ1-5; D remains unclear. Germline CDR1 and CDR2: MNHEY and SVGEGT. The CDR3 has 13 residues. Deletions cut 6 bases from V and 9 bases from J, with 15 bases between. The CDR3 region is CASSRGGSWPQHF. DNA of the CDR3: TGTGCCAGCAGCCGCGGAGGCTCCTGGCCCCAGCATTTT.

This clone appeared a single time. The chain links TRBV11-2 to TRBJ1-6; no clear D. Deletions cut 5 bases from V and 6 bases from J, with 14 bases between. CDR3 size: 15 residues. Germline values: CDR1 SGHAT, CDR2 FQNNGV. This CDR3 reads CASSPNSRVNSPLHF. CDR3 bases: TGTGCCAGCAGCCCCAACAGTCGCGTTAATTCACCCCTCCACTTT.

The chain employs TRBV19 and TRBJ1-5, with no clear D. Germline values: CDR1 LNHDA, CDR2 SQIVND (reference sequence). The CDR3 covers 14 residues. The V end lost 4 bases, the J end lost 2 bases, and 9 bases lay between the germline ends. The DNA for the CDR3 is TGTGCCAGTAGTAGGGGTTGGGGCAATCAGCCCCAGCATTTT. Translation: CASSRGWGNQPQHF. Based on the CDR3 plus reference TRBV19 and TRBJ1-5, the full variable domain is DGGITQSPKYLFRKEGQNVTLSCEQNLNHDAMYWYRQDPGQGLRLIYYSQIVNDFQKGDIAEGYSVSREKKESFPLTVTSAQKNPTAFYLCASSRGWGNQPQHFGDGTRLSIL.

Only one count was recorded for this clone. The V call is TRBV2, the J call TRBJ2-3; 9 bases line up with TRBD2. The CDR3 spans 15 residues. The J segment lost 4 bases and the V segment lost 7 bases, leaving 9 bases of the junction unmatched. Germline lookup yields CDR1 SNHLY and CDR2 FYNNEI. The CDR3 loop reads CASMEPSGISDTQYF. The CDR3 nucleotides read TGTGCCAGCATGGAGCCTAGCGGGATCTCAGATACGCAGTATTTT. Combining the CDR3 with reference TRBV2 and TRBJ2-3 gives the whole variable domain EPEVTQTPSHQVTQMGQEVILRCVPISNHLYFYWYRQILGQKVEFLVSFYNNEISEKSEIFDDQFSVERPDGSNFTLKIRSTKLEDSAMYFCASMEPSGISDTQYFGPGTRLTVL.

The chain recombines TRBV19 with TRBJ2-5; D not certain. CDR3 length: 13 residues. Trimming shortened V by 5 bases and J by 1 base, and 8 bases separated the two germline ends. Per the germline V gene, CDR1 is LNHDA and CDR2 is SQIVND (reference sequence). CDR3 in DNA: TGTGCCAGTAGTTCTCACTCCCAAGAGACCCAGTACTTC. This translates into CASSSHSQETQYF.

The rearrangement links TRBV18 to TRBJ2-5; D not resolved. The CDR3 loop spans 13 amino acids. The V end was cut by 3 bases, the J end by 3 bases, with 8 bases between. Germline lookup yields CDR1 KGHSH and CDR2 LQKENI. CDR3 bases: TGTGCCAGCTCACCCCGACTTAAAGAGACCCAGTACTTC. Its translation is CASSPRLKETQYF.

The V gene is TRBV6-5, the J gene TRBJ2-5, with D maybe TRBD2 (6 bases). The CDR3 runs 11 residues. Trimming took 10 bases from V and 10 from J, leaving 16 bases between them. From germline, CDR1 is MNHEY and CDR2 SVGAGI. The CDR3 sequence: CAIGAGMGQYF. CDR3 DNA: TGTGCCATCGGGGCGGGGATGGGCCAGTACTTC.